This TCR beta chain is from a study of T cells in localized non-small cell lung cancer. Study results and caveats: Sequencing, confined to only one tumor region, leaves heterogeneity possible. Clonality peaked in uninvolved adjacent lung rather than tumor. Longer overall survival was associated with a higher density of T cells in the blood.

Sequencing used immunoSEQ multiplex PCR; TCRdb keeps in-frame clones, though not all of them. The sample lists tens of thousands of clones; more than 65% were seen once. A remark on this clone: The antigen is undetermined.

Germline V lookup: CDR1 SGHNT, CDR2 YENEEA. V gave up 1 base and J gave up 6 bases, with 4 bases separating them. The CDR3 has 11 amino acids. This TCR derives from a man aged 40-75 years with stage II lung adenocarcinoma. The genes are TRBV11-3 and TRBJ2-7, with no clear D. The specimen was PBMCs, collected before any cancer treatment. The CDR3 loop reads CASSLGLEQYF. DNA for the CDR3: TGTGCCAGCAGCTTAGGTCTCGAGCAGTACTTC.